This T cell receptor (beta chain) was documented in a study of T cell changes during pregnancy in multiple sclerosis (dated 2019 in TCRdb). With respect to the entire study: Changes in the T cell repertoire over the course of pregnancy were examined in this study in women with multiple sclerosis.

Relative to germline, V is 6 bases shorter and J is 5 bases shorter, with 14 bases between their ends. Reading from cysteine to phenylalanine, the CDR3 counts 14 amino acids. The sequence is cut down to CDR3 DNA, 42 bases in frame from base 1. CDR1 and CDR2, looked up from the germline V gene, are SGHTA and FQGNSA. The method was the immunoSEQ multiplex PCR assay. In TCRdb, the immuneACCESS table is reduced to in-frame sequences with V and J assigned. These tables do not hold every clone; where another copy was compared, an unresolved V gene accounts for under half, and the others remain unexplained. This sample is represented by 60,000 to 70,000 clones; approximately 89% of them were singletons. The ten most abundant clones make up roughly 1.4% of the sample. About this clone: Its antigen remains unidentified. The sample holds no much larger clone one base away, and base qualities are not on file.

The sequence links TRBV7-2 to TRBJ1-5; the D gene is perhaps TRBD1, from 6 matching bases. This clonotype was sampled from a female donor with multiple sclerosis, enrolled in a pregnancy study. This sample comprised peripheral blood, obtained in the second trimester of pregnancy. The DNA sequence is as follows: TGTGCCAGCAGAAGACAGGCTTCCGATCAGCCCCAGCATTTT. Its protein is CASRRQASDQPQHF.